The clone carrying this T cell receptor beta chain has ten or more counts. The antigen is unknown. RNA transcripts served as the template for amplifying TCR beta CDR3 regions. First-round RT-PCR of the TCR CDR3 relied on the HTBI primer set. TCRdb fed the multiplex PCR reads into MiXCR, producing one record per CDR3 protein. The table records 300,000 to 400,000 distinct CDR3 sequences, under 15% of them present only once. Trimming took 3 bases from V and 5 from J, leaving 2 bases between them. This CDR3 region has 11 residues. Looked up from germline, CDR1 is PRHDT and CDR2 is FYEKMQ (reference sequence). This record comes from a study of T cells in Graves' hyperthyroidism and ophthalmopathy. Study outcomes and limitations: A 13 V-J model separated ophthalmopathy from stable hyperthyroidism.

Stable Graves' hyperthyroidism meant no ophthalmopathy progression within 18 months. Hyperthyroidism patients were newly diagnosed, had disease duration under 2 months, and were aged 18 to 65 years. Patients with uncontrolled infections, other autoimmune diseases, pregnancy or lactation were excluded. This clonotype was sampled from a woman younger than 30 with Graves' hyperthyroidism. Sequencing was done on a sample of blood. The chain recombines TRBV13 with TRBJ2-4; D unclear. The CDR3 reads CASSFENIQYF. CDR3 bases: TGTGCCAGCAGCTTCGAAAACATTCAGTACTTC.